This TCR beta chain was found in a study of T cells after yellow fever vaccination. Findings and caveats of the study: Peaking faster, on day 5 versus 15, the secondary response was nonetheless weaker. The study re-detected most primary-vaccination clones after the booster (approximately 97% CD4, approximately 87% CD8).

The table lists this clonotype with many counts. The antigen is undetermined. The ends lost 5 bases at V and 7 bases at J; junction bases unmatched: 5. The CDR3 contains 13 residues. Germline CDR1 SGHRS, CDR2 YFSETQ. By 5'RACE template switching, TCR cDNA was produced, with a universal primer site and UMIs added in the process. Each CDR3 protein is one row after TCRdb ran MiXCR on the 5' RACE reads. The sample holds approximately 150,000 distinct CDR3 sequences, about 6% seen once. Sequenced here: CD4+ T cells sorted from PBMCs, sampled on the day of the first yellow fever vaccination. This sequence was found in a man aged 18-30 years who received the YFV17D yellow fever vaccine. The rearrangement links TRBV5-1 to TRBJ1-4, with 7 bases matching TRBD1. The CDR3 loop is CASSRQGGEKLFF. For the CDR3, the DNA is TGCGCCAGCAGTCGACAGGGTGGTGAAAAACTGTTTTTT.